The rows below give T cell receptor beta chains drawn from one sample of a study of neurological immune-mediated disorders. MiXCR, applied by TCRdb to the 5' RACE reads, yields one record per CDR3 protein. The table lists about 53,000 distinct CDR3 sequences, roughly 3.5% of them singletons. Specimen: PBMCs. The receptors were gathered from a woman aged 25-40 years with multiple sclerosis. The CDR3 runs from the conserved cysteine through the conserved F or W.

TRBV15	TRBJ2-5	CATSGSLGETQYF
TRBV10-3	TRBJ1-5	CAIASAEDQPQHF
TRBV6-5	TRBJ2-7	CASSLRGPYEQYF
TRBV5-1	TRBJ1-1	CASSLVGGPNTEAFF
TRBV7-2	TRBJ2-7	CASSSGTGGYYEQYF
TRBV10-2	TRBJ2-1	CASAPSDEQFF
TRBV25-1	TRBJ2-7	CASSGGPDGNEQYF
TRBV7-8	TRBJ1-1	CASRPGPPNTEAFF
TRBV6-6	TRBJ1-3	CASSFPRTDSGNTIYF
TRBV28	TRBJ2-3	CASGRLVRTDTQYF
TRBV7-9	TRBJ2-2	CASRPLIRRGGPAGELFF
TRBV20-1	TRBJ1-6	CSAGRVGNSPLHF
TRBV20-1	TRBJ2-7	CSARDGTGPWSSYEQYF
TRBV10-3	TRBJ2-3	CAISLAGGLSTDTQYF
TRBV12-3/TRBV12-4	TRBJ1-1	CASSLGVAGKAFF
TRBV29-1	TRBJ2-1	CSVGEGLLGYEQFF
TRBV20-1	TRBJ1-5	CSARATVNVNQPQNF
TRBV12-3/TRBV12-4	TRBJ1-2	CASSTRQGWNYGYTF
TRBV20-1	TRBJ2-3	CSARDPSTDTQYF
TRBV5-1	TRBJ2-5	CASSLRTGGQETQYF
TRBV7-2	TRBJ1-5	CASSRGFNQPQHF
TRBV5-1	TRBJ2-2	CASSLQGSLAGELFF
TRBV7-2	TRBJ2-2	CASTIGGELFF
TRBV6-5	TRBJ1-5	CASSSGGEYQPQHF
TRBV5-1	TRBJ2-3	CASSLTGSLTDTQYF
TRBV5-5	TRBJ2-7	CASSGGSGSSYEQYF
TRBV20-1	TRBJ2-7	CSATRTGGSYEQYF
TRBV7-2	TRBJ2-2	CASSWGLGGELFF
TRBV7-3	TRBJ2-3	CASSPGASSTDTQYF
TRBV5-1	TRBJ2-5	CASSLDSGRQETQYF
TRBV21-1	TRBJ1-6	CASSDRGPNSPLHF
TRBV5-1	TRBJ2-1	CASSLAGGSSYNEQFF
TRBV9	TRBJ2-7	CASSGDPTATYEQYF
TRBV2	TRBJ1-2	CASSDLGEAGGYTF
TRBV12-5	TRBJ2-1	CASGTERQDEQFF
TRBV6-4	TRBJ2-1	CASSVGLDLNEQFF
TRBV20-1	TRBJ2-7	CSAGRGAGGEQYF